The 18 T cell receptor beta chains below all came from one sample that was sequenced in a study of control samples from healthy donors and cancer patients. Sequencing was performed with immunoSEQ multiplex PCR; in TCRdb, only in-frame clones are kept and a portion is missing. The sample holds about 140,000 clones, 70% to 90% seen once. Sequenced material: blood. These receptors were obtained from a man between 18 and 29 years old in good health.

The rearrangement joins TRBV30 to TRBJ2-7, with 8 nucleotides matching TRBD1. Germline CDR1 and CDR2: GTSNPN and SVGIG (reference sequence). CDR3 length equals 16 residues. V trimming: 2 bases; J trimming: 4 bases; junction bases outside the gene matches: 13. The CDR3 nucleotides are TGTGCCTGGAGTTCACTTGGGATACAGGGGGTGTACGAGCAGTACTTC. Amino acid sequence: CAWSSLGIQGVYEQYF. The variable domain in full, with the rest retrieved from reference TRBV30 and TRBJ2-7, is SQTIHQWPATLVQPVGSPLSLECTVEGTSNPNLYWYRQAAGRGLQLLFYSVGIGQISSEVPQNLSASRPQDRQFILSSKKLLLSDSGFYLCAWSSLGIQGVYEQYFGPGTRLTVT.

The chain recombines TRBV7-9 with TRBJ1-2; D is unclear. Trimming left V 5 bases short and J 4 bases short, with 11 bases between. This CDR3 has 13 residues. Germline CDR1 reads SEHNR; CDR2 reads FQNEAQ (reference sequence). The DNA of the CDR3 is TGTGCCAGCAGCCCCCGGGATGCCTATGGCTACACCTTC. As protein: CASSPRDAYGYTF.

The chain recombines TRBV7-9 with TRBJ2-3; D ambiguous. The germline CDR1 and CDR2 sequences are SEHNR and FQNEAQ (reference sequence). The CDR3 has 16 amino acids. V was pared by 1 base and J by 3 bases, with 14 bases between. The CDR3 loop reads CASSLVRTMGTDTQYF. DNA of the CDR3: TGTGCCAGCAGCTTAGTAAGAACGATGGGTACAGATACGCAGTATTTT.

V usage is TRBV25-1 and J usage is TRBJ1-2, with D uncertain. The CDR3 has 11 amino acids. With 9 bases removed from V and 8 bases from J, the gap between germline ends came to 13 bases. The germline gives CDR1 MGHDK, CDR2 SYGVNS. Written as DNA, the CDR3 is TGTGCCAGTACAGAGGCGCGGGGCTACACCTTC. Its translation is CASTEARGYTF.

The chain carries TRBV6-2 or TRBV6-3 and TRBJ1-2; no clear D. Germline V lookup: CDR1 MNHEY, CDR2 SVGEGT. The ends were cut back, 4 bases at V and 2 bases at J, with 14 bases in the middle. The CDR3 runs 15 residues. The DNA for the CDR3 is TGTGCCAGCAGTTTTTGGACTCAGCTAAACTATGGCTACACCTTC. Translation gives CASSFWTQLNYGYTF.

The chain joins TRBV9 to TRBJ2-3; D is unclear. The CDR3 has 13 residues. Looked up from germline, CDR1 is SGDLS and CDR2 is YYNGEE. Trimming removed 0 bases at V and 1 base at J, with 3 bases between. CDR3 in DNA: TGTGCCAGCAGCGTAGACGGCACAGATACGCAGTATTTT. The encoded protein is CASSVDGTDTQYF.

This clone was found a few times. The chain links TRBV19 to TRBJ1-5; 7 bases are shared with TRBD1. The germline V gene has CDR1 LNHDA and CDR2 SQIVND (reference sequence). Germline trimming cut 5 bases from V and 4 bases from J; bases unmatched to any gene: 5. This CDR3 contains 14 residues. CDR3 nucleotide sequence: TGTGCCAGTAGTTCTCACAGGGGAAATCAGCCCCAGCATTTT. Amino acids: CASSSHRGNQPQHF.

The table lists this clone with a count of one. The V call is TRBV15, the J call TRBJ1-5; D may be TRBD1 (6 bases). Trimming removed 8 bases from V and 1 base from J, with 15 bases in between. CDR1 LNHNV and CDR2 YYDKDF come from the germline V gene (reference sequence). CDR3 size: 15 residues. For the CDR3, the DNA is TGTGCCACCCGAGGACAGCCTGGGAGCAATCAGCCCCAGCATTTT. Amino acids: CATRGQPGSNQPQHF.

The J gene is TRBJ2-1, the V gene TRBV6-5, with D perhaps being TRBD1 or TRBD2 (5 bases each). V shed 6 bases and J shed 2 bases, with 8 bases lying between them. CDR1 MNHEY and CDR2 SVGAGI come from the germline V gene. The length of the CDR3 is 13 residues. The CDR3 region is CASRWDPYNEQFF. CDR3 nucleotides: TGTGCCAGCAGATGGGACCCCTACAATGAGCAGTTCTTC.

The chain joins TRBV6-5 to TRBJ1-1, with TRBD1 matching 8 bases. The CDR3 covers 13 residues. V lost 6 bases, J lost 7 bases, and 7 bases stayed unmatched. Germline V gives CDR1 MNHEY, CDR2 SVGAGI. CDR3 bases: TGTGCCAGCAGAGAGGACAGGGACCATGAAGCTTTCTTT. It is translated as CASREDRDHEAFF.

The V call is TRBV6-5, the J call TRBJ1-2, with 7 bases lining up with TRBD1. Trimming removed 10 bases from V and 4 bases from J; junction bases left unmatched: 6. Germline CDR1 is MNHEY and CDR2 is SVGAGI. The CDR3 has 12 amino acids. CDR3 in amino acids: CAIRTGIYGYTF. CDR3 coding DNA: TGTGCCATCCGGACAGGAATCTATGGCTACACCTTC.

This clone occurred once. The chain couples TRBV9 to TRBJ1-3, with D unresolved. The germline V and J ends were trimmed by 4 bases and 4 bases, with 15 bases remaining between them. CDR3 length: 15 residues. CDR1 and CDR2 from the germline V gene are SGDLS and YYNGEE. The CDR3: CASSLTWESGNTIYF. DNA of the CDR3: TGTGCCAGCAGCCTGACTTGGGAGTCAGGAAACACCATATATTTT.

V is TRBV12-3 or TRBV12-4 and J is TRBJ2-7; D remains unclear. The CDR3 runs to 13 residues. V shed 3 bases and J shed 3 bases, with 9 bases lying between them. The CDR3 nucleotides are TGTGCCAGCAGTTTTGTGGGGTTCTACGAGCAGTACTTC. It is translated as CASSFVGFYEQYF.

This sequence joins TRBV5-1 and TRBJ2-1, with 12 nucleotides matching TRBD1. CDR1 is SGHRS, CDR2 YFSETQ, per germline. Trimming cost V 0 bases and J 7 bases; bases outside gene matches: 2. CDR3 length: 15 amino acids. The CDR3 protein is CASSLEGQGANEQFF. CDR3 DNA sequence: TGCGCCAGCAGCTTGGAGGGACAGGGGGCGAATGAGCAGTTCTTC.

The sample holds one count of this clone. The rearrangement joins TRBV28 to TRBJ1-3; tentatively, D is TRBD1 (5 bases). The CDR3 is 15 residues long. V lost 5 bases and J 0 bases, leaving 11 bases between the germline ends. CDR1 is MDHEN, CDR2 SYDVKM, per germline. The CDR3 DNA follows: TGTGCCAGCAGTGTAGGGGCAAGCTCTGGAAACACCATATATTTT. Translation gives CASSVGASSGNTIYF.

V gene TRBV4-2 combines with J gene TRBJ1-3, with 11 bases lining up with TRBD1. This CDR3 is 19 amino acids long. J was trimmed by 1 base and V by 0 bases; bases with no gene match: 8. Germline CDR1 reads LGHNA; CDR2 reads YNFKEQ. In nucleotides, the CDR3 is TGTGCCAGCAGCCAAGATAATTGGGGGACAGGGGGTTCTGGAAACACCATATATTTT. Protein product: CASSQDNWGTGGSGNTIYF.

This clone was picked up a small number of times. This sample also contains other DNA sequences that code for the same CDR3. The V gene is TRBV2, the J gene TRBJ1-2, with 8 bases aligning to TRBD1. This CDR3 is built from 13 residues. The germline CDR1 and CDR2 sequences are SNHLY and FYNNEI. Trimming removed 5 bases from V and 2 bases from J; junction bases left unmatched: 1. The CDR3 sequence: CASSRQGNYGYTF. The CDR3 bases are TGTGCCAGCAGTCGACAGGGGAACTATGGCTACACCTTC. Filled out from reference TRBV2 and TRBJ1-2, the complete variable domain reads EPEVTQTPSHQVTQMGQEVILRCVPISNHLYFYWYRQILGQKVEFLVSFYNNEISEKSEIFDDQFSVERPDGSNFTLKIRSTKLEDSAMYFCASSRQGNYGYTFGSGTRLTVV.

V gene TRBV5-1 combines with J gene TRBJ2-7; D remains unclear. V lost 0 bases and J lost 2, with 9 bases in between. CDR3 length: 14 residues. In germline, CDR1 is SGHRS, CDR2 YFSETQ. The CDR3 DNA follows: TGCGCCAGCAGCTTGGATAGCCGAGCCTACGAGCAGTACTTC. It yields the protein CASSLDSRAYEQYF.